A selection of T cell receptor beta chains follows, all from one sample in a study of cytomegalovirus exposure and HLA in healthy donors. The protocol was immunoSEQ multiplex PCR, while the TCRdb copy is restricted to in-frame clones and leaves out a portion. The sample includes over 100,000 clones, 65% to 75% of them seen just once. Sequencing input: PBMCs. The origin of the receptors is a man aged 25-45 years in good health and CMV-seropositive. CDR3s include the opening cysteine and the closing phenylalanine or tryptophan. D genes are given only for firm matches. The size of a clone is reported for some rows only, either as once, few or many, or as a class for expanded clones.

TGTGCCAGCAGTGTCCTAGGGGATGGCTACACCTTC	CASSVLGDGYTF	.	.	TRBV6-5	TRBJ1-2
TGTGCCAGCAGCGCAGAGGGCACTGGAAACACCATATATTTT	CASSAEGTGNTIYF	.	.	TRBV9	TRBJ1-3
TGTGCCAGCAGCTTACGTGGGGCGGAGACCCAGTACTTC	CASSLRGAETQYF	few	.	TRBV7-9	TRBJ2-5
TGTGCCAGCCGGGGAGGGGCTCTCAACACTGAAGCTTTCTTT	CASRGGALNTEAFF	.	.	TRBV28	TRBJ1-1
TGCGCCAGCAGCTGGGGGGGGGTGCCTGAAGCTTTCTTT	CASSWGGVPEAFF	.	.	TRBV5-1	TRBJ1-1
TGTGCCAGCACACCAAGTGGACAGTATGTAGCGCAGTATTTT	CASTPSGQYVAQYF	.	.	TRBV27	TRBJ2-3
TGCGCCAGCAGCTTGGCCCTCAGGGGGCAGTCACCCCTCCACTTT	CASSLALRGQSPLHF	few	TRBD1	TRBV5-1	TRBJ1-6
TGTGCCAGCAGTGCCGGGACAGCCTACGAGCAGTACTTC	CASSAGTAYEQYF	.	TRBD1	TRBV27	TRBJ2-7
TGCAGCGTTGCCTGGGAGCGGGGGGCAGGAGAGACCCAGTACTTC	CSVAWERGAGETQYF	.	TRBD2	TRBV29-1	TRBJ2-5
TGTGCCAGCAGCTTGGTGGTTAGCGGGCAAGAGACCCAGTACTTC	CASSLVVSGQETQYF	.	TRBD2	TRBV5-4	TRBJ2-5
TGTGCCAGCAGCTTACGACTAGCGGGGGGGCTGAATGAGCAGTTCTTC	CASSLRLAGGLNEQFF	.	TRBD2	TRBV7-2	TRBJ2-1
TGTGCCAGCAGTGCCCAGGGGACAGGCCAAGAGACCCAGTACTTC	CASSAQGTGQETQYF	once	TRBD1	TRBV6-4	TRBJ2-5
TGTGCCAGCAGCTTAGGCGTAGCACCTACGTATACGCAGTATTTT	CASSLGVAPTYTQYF	few	.	TRBV7-2	TRBJ2-3
TGTGCCAGCAGCTTAAGAGTCGCGCCTACAGTCACAGATACGCAGTATTTT	CASSLRVAPTVTDTQYF	.	.	TRBV7-8	TRBJ2-3
TGTGCCAGCAGCTCCTGGAGGTGGGAGACCCAGTACTTC	CASSSWRWETQYF	.	.	TRBV5-5	TRBJ2-5
TGTGCCTGCGAACAGGCTCGGAGCAGCAATCAGCCCCAGCATTTT	CACEQARSSNQPQHF	once	.	TRBV21-1	TRBJ1-5
TGTGCCAGCATCTGGGGGACAGGGGGCGAGCAGTACTTC	CASIWGTGGEQYF	.	TRBD1	TRBV5-6	TRBJ2-7
TGTGCCAGCAGTTTTGGGGGGATGAACACTGAAGCTTTCTTT	CASSFGGMNTEAFF	.	.	TRBV6-5	TRBJ1-1
TGTGCCAGCGCCCGCGGGGAGACTGGAAACACCATATATTTT	CASARGETGNTIYF	.	.	TRBV18	TRBJ1-3
TGTGCCAGCAGTCCCGGGACAAGCTATGGCTACACCTTC	CASSPGTSYGYTF	.	.	TRBV2	TRBJ1-2
TGTGCCAGCAGCCTATCCGGGGATGGCTACACCTTC	CASSLSGDGYTF	.	.	TRBV7-3	TRBJ1-2
TGTGCCACCAGCCCATGGACAGGGGGGCGAGGAGAGCAGTACTTC	CATSPWTGGRGEQYF	.	TRBD1	TRBV15	TRBJ2-7
TGTGCCAGCAGCTCAAACAGGGGGCTAGGTGGCTACACCTTC	CASSSNRGLGGYTF	.	TRBD1	TRBV7-2	TRBJ1-2
TGTGCCACCAGCAGAGACCGGGGACAGGACAGTGAAAAACTGTTTTTT	CATSRDRGQDSEKLFF	.	TRBD1	TRBV15	TRBJ1-4
TGTGCCAGCAGCTCCCAAGTGGGCGGGGGGTCCAATGAGCAGTTCTTC	CASSSQVGGGSNEQFF	.	TRBD2	TRBV7-9	TRBJ2-1
TGTGCCAGCAGTTTACAGGGTCAGCATGGCTACACCTTC	CASSLQGQHGYTF	.	.	TRBV27	TRBJ1-2
TGCAGCGTTGAACGGGATTTGACAGGTAGCACAGATACGCAGTATTTT	CSVERDLTGSTDTQYF	.	.	TRBV29-1	TRBJ2-3
TGTGCCGCCGGGACAGACAATCAGCCCCAGCATTTT	CAAGTDNQPQHF	.	TRBD1	TRBV6-1	TRBJ1-5
TGTGCCAGCAGTTACGGCGACAGCCACGAAGCTTTCTTT	CASSYGDSHEAFF	.	.	TRBV6-5	TRBJ1-1